The entry that follows covers one TCR beta chain sequence. Its specificity is not known. CDR1 is SNHLY and CDR2 is FYNNEI in the germline V gene. The CDR3 is 13 amino acids. J gave up 8 bases and V 1 base, and 4 bases lay outside the gene matches. The sample belongs to a study of T cell responses to AZD1222 COVID-19 vaccine. Study overall: Combined were second doses at about 4 or about 12 weeks. General observations from the study: White British people made up most donors, females outnumbered males, and clonal diversity was possibly underestimated.

Sequenced by immunoSEQ multiplex PCR; TCRdb stores in-frame clones only, minus some. The data show more than 130,000 clones, just over 90% seen once. The specimen comprised peripheral blood, sampled on day 0 of AZD1222 vaccination. The rearrangement links TRBV2 to TRBJ1-1; 7 positions match TRBD1. This sequence originates from an adult in good health. CDR3 DNA: TGTGCCAGCAGTGAAGGAATACAGGGGGAAGCTTTCTTT. Its translation: CASSEGIQGEAFF.